Listed below are T cell receptor beta chains from one sample, sequenced in a study of shared clonotypes between healthy human individuals. TCRdb keeps only in-frame clones here, not all; method: immunoSEQ multiplex PCR. The sample lists some 1,100,000 clones; about 84% were seen once. The specimen sequenced was memory CD4+ T cells from PBMCs. The source of these receptors is a man between 18 and 29 years old in good health. Some clones in this sample may be carry-over from other donors' samples. CDR3s include the opening cysteine and the closing phenylalanine or tryptophan. Fields, in order: D gene, J gene, V gene, clone size, CDR3 DNA, CDR3 protein. The D gene is left open where the match is weak. Some rows mark clone size as missing; the rest say once, few, many or name a class of expanded clone.

D: TRBD1
J: TRBJ2-6
V: TRBV28
size: .
DNA: TGTGCCAGCAGTCCCGGGACAGGGGGCGCGGCTAGATTCCCCTTCTCTGGGGCCAACGTCCTGACTTTC
CDR3: CASSPGTGGAARFPFSGANVLTF

D: TRBD2
J: TRBJ2-3
V: TRBV18
size: .
DNA: TGTGCCAGCTCACCACCGGTGTGGGAGGGGAGCACAGATACGCAGTATTTT
CDR3: CASSPPVWEGSTDTQYF

D: .
J: TRBJ2-3
V: TRBV29-1
size: many
DNA: TGCAGCGTTGTTGCTAGCGACACAGATACGCAGTATTTT
CDR3: CSVVASDTDTQYF

D: .
J: TRBJ2-4
V: TRBV27
size: .
DNA: TGTGCCAGCAGCCGGACACCCTCGGTCAAAAACATTCAGTACTTC
CDR3: CASSRTPSVKNIQYF

D: .
J: TRBJ1-2
V: TRBV9
size: .
DNA: TGTGCCAGCAGCGTAGGCGGCGGCACTAACTATGGCTACACCTTC
CDR3: CASSVGGGTNYGYTF

D: .
J: TRBJ1-1
V: TRBV11-2
size: .
DNA: TGTGCCAGCAGCTTAGGTTACAAGAACACTGAAGCTTTCTTT
CDR3: CASSLGYKNTEAFF

D: .
J: TRBJ2-2
V: TRBV5-1
size: .
DNA: TGCGCCAGCAAATCGGGAGTAACCGGGGAGCTGTTTTTT
CDR3: CASKSGVTGELFF

D: .
J: TRBJ2-5
V: TRBV27
size: few
DNA: TGTGCCAGCAGTTTAAGGGCTGGGGGACAAGAGACCCAGTACTTC
CDR3: CASSLRAGGQETQYF

D: .
J: TRBJ1-2
V: TRBV13
size: .
DNA: TGTGCCAGCAGCTATCGTATCTCAGGCGGGGGGCTTCACTTC
CDR3: CASSYRISGGGLHF

D: TRBD2
J: TRBJ2-2
V: TRBV6-1
size: .
DNA: TGTGCCAGCGAAGGACTAGCGGGGGGAACCGGGGAGCTGTTTTTT
CDR3: CASEGLAGGTGELFF

D: TRBD2
J: TRBJ2-7
V: TRBV6-1
size: .
DNA: TGTGCCAGCAGGCTACTAGCGGGAGGGCCGGGCGAGCAGTACTTC
CDR3: CASRLLAGGPGEQYF

D: .
J: TRBJ2-7
V: TRBV7-9
size: .
DNA: TGTGCCAGCAGCTTAGCGAGGGGGGGCCCGGCGACCTACGAGCAGTACTTC
CDR3: CASSLARGGPATYEQYF

D: .
J: TRBJ1-2
V: TRBV7-9
size: .
DNA: TGTGCCAGCCCGACCCGGGGGGACTATGGCTACACCTTC
CDR3: CASPTRGDYGYTF

D: .
J: TRBJ1-4
V: TRBV19
size: .
DNA: TGTGCCAGTACTCCAAACCACGTTGAAAAACTGTTTTTT
CDR3: CASTPNHVEKLFF

D: TRBD2
J: TRBJ2-3
V: TRBV10-3
size: .
DNA: TGTGCCATCAGGGCCGGACTAGCGCGTGCAGATACGCAGTATTTT
CDR3: CAIRAGLARADTQYF

D: TRBD1
J: TRBJ2-3
V: TRBV7-6
size: .
DNA: TGTGCCAGCAGCCCCTTCTCGCGGCAGGGGGCAGGAGATACGCAGTATTTT
CDR3: CASSPFSRQGAGDTQYF

D: .
J: TRBJ2-1
V: TRBV19
size: .
DNA: TGTGCCAGTAGTAGGGGTAGGGGATATGAGCAGTTCTTC
CDR3: CASSRGRGYEQFF